The 20 T cell receptor beta chains listed next were all sequenced from one sample in a study. TCRdb redid the calling of the 5' RACE reads with MiXCR, one entry per CDR3 protein. This sample has 10,000 to 12,000 distinct CDR3 sequences, with roughly 17% found just once. The sorted Tregs were CD4+CD25+CD127-/low cells. The sequenced sample consisted of Tregs sorted from a lymph node. The receptors stem from a female donor with breast cancer.

In its sample, this clonotype was seen a few times. The junction and the germline gene differ at one end; a read error may be behind it. V is TRBV4-1 and J is TRBJ1-2; D perhaps matches TRBD1 (6 bases). CDR1 MGHRA and CDR2 YSYEKL come from the germline V gene. The CDR3 runs 17 residues. The CDR3 nucleotides are TGCGCCAGCAGCCAAGGGGACAAAATTATCCCCCGATATGGCAACACCTTC. Translating it yields CASSQGDKIIPRYGNTF.

In this sample, this clonotype turned up many times. The chain recombines TRBV20-1 with TRBJ1-3; no clear D. The CDR3 contains 15 residues. Trimming left V 4 bases short and J 3 bases short, with 16 bases between. Germline V gives CDR1 DFQATT, CDR2 SNEGSKA (reference sequence). The CDR3 DNA follows: TGCAGTGCTAATCCCCCCGGGTTAGATGGAAACACCATATATTTT. Translated: CSANPPGLDGNTIYF.

This clonotype was seen a handful of times. The chain employs TRBV7-2 and TRBJ1-1, with D unresolved. CDR1 is SGHTA, CDR2 FQGNSA, per germline. The CDR3 contains 13 residues. Trimming took 5 bases from V and 3 from J, leaving 10 bases between them. The CDR3 region has the DNA TGTGCCAGCAGCCCCTCGAGGCACACTGAAGCTTTCTTT. Residues: CASSPSRHTEAFF.

V is TRBV2 and J is TRBJ2-3; possible D gene TRBD2, 5 bases. CDR1 is SNHLY and CDR2 is FYNNEI in the germline V gene. Trimming removed 5 bases from V and 4 bases from J, with 13 bases in between. The CDR3 is made up of 14 amino acids. CDR3 nucleotides: TGTGCCAGCAGTCAAAGCCGACTATCAGATACGCAGTATTTT. Translation: CASSQSRLSDTQYF.

With regard to this clonotype: This may stem from a read error, because a much larger clone lies one nucleotide away. The J gene is TRBJ2-7, the V gene TRBV6-5; TRBD2 is a possible D gene (7 bases). V was clipped by 11 bases and J by 6 bases, with 14 bases between them. The CDR3 loop spans 11 amino acids. Germline-derived CDR1 and CDR2 are MNHEY and SVGAGI. The DNA for the CDR3 is TGTGCCGCCTTAAGGGGGGGCGAGCAGTACTTC. Translating it yields CAALRGGEQYF.

The J gene is TRBJ2-5, the V gene TRBV28; 7 nucleotides match TRBD1. Germline assignment: CDR1 MDHEN and CDR2 SYDVKM. The CDR3 has 13 amino acids. V lost 6 bases, J lost 5 bases, and 6 bases stayed unmatched. CDR3 protein: CASRTGLWETQYF. In nucleotides, the CDR3 is TGTGCCAGCAGGACAGGGCTTTGGGAGACCCAGTACTTC.

The chain joins TRBV6-1 to TRBJ2-5; 9 bases align to TRBD2. The CDR3 covers 15 residues. With V trimmed by 3 bases and J by 6 bases, 8 bases remained unmatched. Germline V gene lookup returns CDR1 MNHNS and CDR2 SASEGT. The CDR3 DNA reads TGTGCCAGCAGTGAGGCGGCGGGGGGGTGGAAGACCCAGTACTTC. It specifies CASSEAAGGWKTQYF.

Comment on this clonotype: A read error may be the cause here, since a much bigger clone is one base away. The missing conserved phenylalanine or tryptophan at the end of this CDR3 makes a read error likely. The CDR3 nucleotides read TGTGCCAGCAGCCAAGATTCCGCAGAGACCCAGTACCTC. Protein: CASSQDSAETQYL. This chain uses TRBV3-1 with TRBJ2-5; D is unresolved. V lost 0 bases and J lost 4, with 6 bases in between. Germline V lookup: CDR1 LGHDT, CDR2 YNNKEL (reference sequence). The CDR3 runs 13 residues.

Only one count was recorded for this clonotype. The rearrangement joins TRBV5-1 to TRBJ1-5; the D is unclear. The CDR3 is 15 residues long. Deletions cut 1 base from V and 8 bases from J, with 16 bases between. The germline V gene has CDR1 SGHRS and CDR2 YFSETQ. CDR3 nucleotides: TGCGCCAGCAGCTTGACGGGGAGCGGCGTGGAGCCCCAGCATTTT. Its protein is CASSLTGSGVEPQHF. The full variable domain, in which reference TRBV5-1 and TRBJ1-5 provide the parts outside the CDR3, is KAGVTQTPRYLIKTRGQQVTLSCSPISGHRSVSWYQQTPGQGLQFLFEYFSETQRNKGNFPGRFSGRQFSNSRSEMNVSTLELGDSALYLCASSLTGSGVEPQHFGDGTRLSIL.

This clonotype was observed many times. The gene calls are TRBV5-1 and TRBJ2-3, with 8 nucleotides matching TRBD1. V shed 5 bases, J shed 3 bases, and the junction held 8 bases outside the gene matches. Per the germline V gene, CDR1 is SGHRS and CDR2 is YFSETQ. The CDR3 totals 15 residues. CDR3: CASRLRRQGTDTQYF. The CDR3 nucleotides are TGCGCCAGCAGATTGCGGCGACAGGGGACAGATACGCAGTATTTT.

This clonotype was detected ten times or more. The chain uses TRBV10-3 and TRBJ2-3; 8 positions agree with TRBD2. The CDR3 has 14 residues. Per germline, CDR1 ENHRY and CDR2 SYGVKD. Trimming cost V 11 bases and J 2 bases; bases outside gene matches: 9. The CDR3 protein is CAAREGRNTDTQYF. CDR3 DNA sequence: TGTGCCGCCCGGGAGGGCCGGAACACAGATACGCAGTATTTT.

Only a few counts were recorded for this clonotype. It may be a read error: a sequence one base away is much more abundant. The chain links TRBV18 to TRBJ2-7, with D uncertain. Germline-derived CDR1 and CDR2 are KGHSH and LQKENI. This CDR3 comprises 13 residues. Trimming pared 8 bases from V and 1 base from J, leaving 12 bases between. In DNA, the CDR3 is TGTGCCAGCCCCCAGGTAGGATCCTACGAGCAGTACTTC. Its protein is CASPQVGSYEQYF.

Judged by abundance, this clonotype is medium-sized. The chain links TRBV5-1 to TRBJ2-7, with D unresolved. The CDR3 extends over 15 amino acids. Germline CDR1 SGHRS, CDR2 YFSETQ. The V and J ends lost 1 base and 12 bases respectively, with 23 bases between them. CDR3 sequence: CASSLSVGTGDCPYF. The DNA of the CDR3 is TGCGCCAGCAGCTTGTCTGTGGGCACGGGTGACTGTCCGTACTTC.

This clonotype was seen ten or more times. V gene TRBV11-2 combines with J gene TRBJ2-5; D is perhaps TRBD2 (6 bases). The ends were cut back, 6 bases at V and 4 bases at J, with 18 bases in the middle. The CDR3 extends over 15 amino acids. Germline CDR1 and CDR2: SGHAT and FQNNGV. CDR3 protein: CASSQAGGKRETQYF. The DNA of the CDR3 is TGTGCCAGCAGTCAAGCCGGAGGGAAGAGAGAGACCCAGTACTTC.

This clonotype is termed medium-sized. The chain links TRBV20-1 to TRBJ1-1; D is possibly TRBD1 (5 bases). CDR3 length: 16 amino acids. The germline V gene encodes CDR1 DFQATT and CDR2 SNEGSKA (reference sequence). V was trimmed by 3 bases and J by 1 base, leaving 18 bases between them. CDR3 residues: CSASPATGRQNTEAFF. DNA of the CDR3: TGCAGTGCTAGTCCAGCCACAGGCAGGCAGAACACTGAAGCTTTCTTT.

There are many counts of this clonotype. This rearrangement joins TRBV12-3 or TRBV12-4 to TRBJ1-1; possibly TRBD1 for D (6 bases). This CDR3 region has 15 residues. Trimming removed 5 bases at V and 3 bases at J, with 16 bases between. The CDR3 loop is CASSTPTGLDTEAFF. The CDR3 nucleotides are TGTGCCAGCAGTACGCCCACAGGGTTGGACACTGAAGCTTTCTTT.

About this clonotype: A much larger clonotype is one base distant, so this may be a read error. The chain recombines TRBV12-3 or TRBV12-4 with TRBJ1-2; TRBD1 is a possible D gene (5 bases). The ends were cut back, 4 bases at V and 7 bases at J, with 19 bases in the middle. The CDR3 consists of 15 residues. The DNA for the CDR3 is TGTGCCAGCAGTTCACCGGGGCAGGGCTGGTTTGGCTACACCTTC. It encodes CASSSPGQGWFGYTF.

By share, this clonotype ranks as medium-sized. This chain links TRBV6-5 with TRBJ2-7, with TRBD1 matching 8 bases. Losses at the gene ends were 2 bases for V and 3 bases for J; bases not matched to a gene: 0. Germline V lookup: CDR1 MNHEY, CDR2 SVGAGI. CDR3 size: 13 residues. CDR3 sequence (DNA): TGTGCCAGCAGTTACACAGGGGGCTACGAGCAGTACTTC. Translation: CASSYTGGYEQYF.

This clonotype is categorized as large. The rearrangement uses TRBV5-6 and TRBJ2-1; D possibly matches TRBD1 or TRBD2 (5 bases each). This CDR3 is 15 amino acids long. CDR1 SGHDT and CDR2 YYEEEE come from the germline V gene. V shed 3 bases and J shed 6 bases, with 16 bases lying between them. This CDR3 reads CASSWTGRQPNEQFF. The CDR3 coding sequence is TGTGCCAGCAGCTGGACGGGACGCCAACCCAATGAGCAGTTCTTC.

This clonotype was counted a few times. V usage is TRBV6-2 or TRBV6-3 and J usage is TRBJ2-1, with 7 nucleotides matching TRBD1. V dropped 6 bases and J dropped 3; count of bases not matched to a gene: 2. CDR3 length: 13 residues. CDR1 MNHEY and CDR2 SVGEGT come from the germline V gene. The CDR3 DNA sequence: TGTGCCAGCAGAGACAGGGTCTACAATGAGCAGTTCTTC. Encoded protein: CASRDRVYNEQFF.